This T cell receptor (beta chain) was sequenced for a study of regulatory T cells in long-lasting Graves disease. Trimming removed 4 bases from V and 2 bases from J; junction bases left unmatched: 11. The germline CDR1 and CDR2 sequences are PRHDT and FYEKMQ (reference sequence). The CDR3 is 16 amino acids. With iRepertoire HTBI primers and Arm-PCR of CDR3 regions, TCR beta libraries were built. Methods used by the authors: Sample data revealed some 58 TRBV and 14 TRBJ segments. TCRdb redid the calling of the multiplex PCR reads with MiXCR, one entry per CDR3 protein. The authors' filters were not applied to this entry. The sample lists 350,000 to 450,000 distinct CDR3 sequences, about 23% seen once, with approximately 27% in the top ten. Described time point: persistent/refractory GD, antithyroid drugs over 5 years with positive TRAb. PBMC RNA served as the TCR library source. The table lists this clonotype with a few counts.

This material consisted of peripheral blood mononuclear cells (PBMCs), taken when the disease was refractory, from a patient treated with antithyroid drugs. This receptor was taken from a woman aged 40 to 49 with Graves disease. The V and J genes are TRBV13 and TRBJ2-7; 7 bases fit TRBD2. The CDR3: CASSSEGREGTYEQYF. The CDR3, as DNA: TGTGCCAGCAGCTCCGAGGGCAGGGAGGGGACCTACGAGCAGTACTTC.